This TCR beta chain was sequenced for a study of blood T cell repertoires in COVID-19. Study information: Acute-phase and convalescent COVID-19 samples originated in the United States, Italy and Spain.

In the study's own analysis: Amplification with reference gene primers provided the estimates of nucleated cell counts. The data were produced by immunoSEQ multiplex PCR, yet TCRdb's version contains in-frame clones alone and is incomplete. D and trimming were read from the DNA, whereas the V and J calls and clone size are those reported in that table. The data contain approximately 150,000 clones, about 80% of them seen just once; the ten biggest clones take up approximately 10%. The length of the CDR3 is 14 residues. The ends were cut back, 6 bases at V and 0 bases at J, with 9 bases in the middle. Germline assignment: CDR1 MNHNY and CDR2 SVGAGI (reference sequence).

The sample taken for sequencing was peripheral blood. The TCR sequence derives from a man in his 70s with active or convalescent COVID-19. The V and J genes are TRBV6-6 and TRBJ2-1; tentative D call: TRBD2 (6 bases). The CDR3 DNA reads as TGTGCCAGCAGCAGCGGGTTCTCCTACAATGAGCAGTTCTTC. It is translated as CASSSGFSYNEQFF.